Listed below are T cell receptor beta chains from one sample, sequenced in a study of blood T cell repertoires in COVID-19. Clones were read by immunoSEQ multiplex PCR, and TCRdb kept only the in-frame ones, dropping some. The table shows some 510,000 clones, with 70% to 90% occurring only once. Sequenced: PBMCs or T cells enriched from blood (not recorded which). These TCRs come from a middle-aged woman who had recovered from COVID-19. CDR3s include the opening cysteine and the closing phenylalanine or tryptophan. D genes are given only for firm matches. A clone size is listed for some rows: how often the clone was seen (once, few, many), or a class if it is expanded.

D | size | J | V | DNA | CDR3
TRBD1 | . | TRBJ1-4 | TRBV18 | TGTGCCAGCTCACTGACAGGGGGCCGGGAAAAACTGTTTTTT | CASSLTGGREKLFF
. | few | TRBJ1-2 | TRBV5-1 | TGCGCCAGCAGCGATCAGGGAGGTGGCTACACCTTC | CASSDQGGGYTF
TRBD1 | . | TRBJ1-3 | TRBV7-9 | TGTGCCAGCAGCTTGCAAAGGGGCACAGGGGACCACTCTGGAAACACCATATATTTT | CASSLQRGTGDHSGNTIYF
. | . | TRBJ2-5 | TRBV7-9 | TGTGCCAGCAGCCCGGGGGGGACAGGGAAAGAGACCCAGTACTTC | CASSPGGTGKETQYF
. | . | TRBJ1-1 | TRBV5-1 | TGCGCCAGCAGCTTGAGAGGCGCGGGCACTGAAGCTTTCTTT | CASSLRGAGTEAFF
. | . | TRBJ2-5 | TRBV29-1 | TGCAGCGTTGTGGTAGTCGAGACCCAGTACTTC | CSVVVVETQYF
TRBD2 | . | TRBJ2-7 | TRBV11-2 | TGTGCCAGCAGCGTGATAACTAGCGGACCCTACGAGCAGTACTTC | CASSVITSGPYEQYF
TRBD2 | . | TRBJ2-1 | TRBV7-9 | TGTGCCAGCAGCTTAGGCGAACTAGCGGGATTATACAATGAGCAGTTCTTC | CASSLGELAGLYNEQFF
. | . | TRBJ2-7 | TRBV9 | TGTGCCAGCAGCCCCCGACTCCTTCCCCACTTCGAGCAGTACTTC | CASSPRLLPHFEQYF
. | . | TRBJ1-1 | TRBV27 | TGTGCCAGCAGTTCGACGGGTTACACTGAAGCTTTCTTT | CASSSTGYTEAFF
. | . | TRBJ1-2 | TRBV9 | TGTGCCAGCAGCCCCGATGTGGGGGCCTATGGCTACACCTTC | CASSPDVGAYGYTF
. | once | TRBJ1-4 | TRBV6-6 | TGTGCCAGCAGTTCCCGTTCTAATGAAAAACTGTTTTTT | CASSSRSNEKLFF
TRBD2 | . | TRBJ2-7 | TRBV4-3 | TGCGCCAGCAGCCAAGGCGGGAGGTTCGACGAGCAGTACTTC | CASSQGGRFDEQYF
. | . | TRBJ2-2 | TRBV9 | TGTGCCAGCAGCGGAAGAGGGTCGACCGGGGAGCTGTTTTTT | CASSGRGSTGELFF
. | . | TRBJ2-7 | TRBV4-1 | TGCGCCAGCAGCCAAGAGTTCCCGCAGTCGCCTTTC | CASSQEFPQSPF
. | . | TRBJ1-2 | TRBV5-1 | TGCGCCAGCAGCTTGGGCTCAGGTACTAACTATGGCTACACCTTC | CASSLGSGTNYGYTF
TRBD1 | . | TRBJ2-7 | TRBV13 | TGTGCCAGCAGCGGGGACAGGGGTAACTACGAGCAGTACTTC | CASSGDRGNYEQYF
TRBD1 | once | TRBJ1-1 | TRBV5-5 | TGTGCCAGCAGCCAGGGACAGGGACGCGCTGAAGCTTTCTTT | CASSQGQGRAEAFF
TRBD2 | . | TRBJ2-3 | TRBV9 | TGTGCCAGCAGCAACTTTTTGCTAGCGGGGACCACAGATACGCAGTATTTT | CASSNFLLAGTTDTQYF
. | once | TRBJ2-1 | TRBV4-1 | TGCGCCAGCAGCCAAGATGAGGGAAGCTCCTACAATGAGCAGTTCTTC | CASSQDEGSSYNEQFF
. | . | TRBJ2-7 | TRBV12-3/TRBV12-4 | TGTGCCAGCAGTCCAGGGTTCTACGAGCAGTACTTC | CASSPGFYEQYF
TRBD1 | . | TRBJ1-1 | TRBV5-1 | TGCGCCAGCAGCTTGGGACAGGGTGGTGAAGCTTTCTTT | CASSLGQGGEAFF
. | . | TRBJ2-1 | TRBV5-1 | TGCGCCAGCAGCTTGGGAGGTGGGAGCCCCTCTTACAATGAGCAGTTCTTC | CASSLGGGSPSYNEQFF
TRBD1 | . | TRBJ1-2 | TRBV7-2 | TGTGCCAGCAGCTTAAAGCAGGGGGCGGACTATGGCTACACCTTC | CASSLKQGADYGYTF
. | . | TRBJ2-7 | TRBV5-1 | TGCGCCAGCAGGGTAGGGGGATCCTCCGAGCAGTACTTC | CASRVGGSSEQYF
TRBD1 | . | TRBJ2-1 | TRBV4-1 | TGCGCCAGCAGCTCCGGGACAGGAGAGAATGAGCAGTTCTTC | CASSSGTGENEQFF